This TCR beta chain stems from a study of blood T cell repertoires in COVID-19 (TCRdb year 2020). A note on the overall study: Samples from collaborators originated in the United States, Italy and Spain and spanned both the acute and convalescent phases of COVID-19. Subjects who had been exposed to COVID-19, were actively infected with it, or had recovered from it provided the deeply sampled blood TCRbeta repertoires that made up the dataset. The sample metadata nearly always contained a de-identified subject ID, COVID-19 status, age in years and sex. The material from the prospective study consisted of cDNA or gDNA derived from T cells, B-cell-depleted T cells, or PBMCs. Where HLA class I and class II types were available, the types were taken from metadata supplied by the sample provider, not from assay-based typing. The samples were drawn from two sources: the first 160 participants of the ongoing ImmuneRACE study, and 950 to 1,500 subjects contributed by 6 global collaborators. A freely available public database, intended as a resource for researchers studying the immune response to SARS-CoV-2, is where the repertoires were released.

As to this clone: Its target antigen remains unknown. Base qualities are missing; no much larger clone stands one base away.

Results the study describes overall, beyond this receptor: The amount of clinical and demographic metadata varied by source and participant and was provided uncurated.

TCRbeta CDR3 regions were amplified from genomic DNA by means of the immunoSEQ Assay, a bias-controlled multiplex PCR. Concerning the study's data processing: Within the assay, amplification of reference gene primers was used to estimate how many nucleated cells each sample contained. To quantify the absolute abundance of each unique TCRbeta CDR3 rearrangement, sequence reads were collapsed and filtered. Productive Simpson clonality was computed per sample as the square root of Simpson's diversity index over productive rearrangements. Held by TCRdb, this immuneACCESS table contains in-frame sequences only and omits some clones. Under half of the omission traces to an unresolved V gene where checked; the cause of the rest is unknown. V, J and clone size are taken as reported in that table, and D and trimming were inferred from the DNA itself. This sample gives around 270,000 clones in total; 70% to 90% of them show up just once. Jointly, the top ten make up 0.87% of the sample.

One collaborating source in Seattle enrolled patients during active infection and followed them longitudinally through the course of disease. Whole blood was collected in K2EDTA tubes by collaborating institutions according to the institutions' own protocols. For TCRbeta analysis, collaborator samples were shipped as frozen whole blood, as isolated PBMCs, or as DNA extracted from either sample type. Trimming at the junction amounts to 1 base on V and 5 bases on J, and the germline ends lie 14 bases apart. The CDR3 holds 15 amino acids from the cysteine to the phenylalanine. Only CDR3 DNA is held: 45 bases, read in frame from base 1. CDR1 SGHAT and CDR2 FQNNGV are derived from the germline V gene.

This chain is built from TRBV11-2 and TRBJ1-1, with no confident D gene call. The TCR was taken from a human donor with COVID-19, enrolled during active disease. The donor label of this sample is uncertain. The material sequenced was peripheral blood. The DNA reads TGTGCCAGCAGCTTAGGGTCGGGGTATGGGACTGAAGCTTTCTTT. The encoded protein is CASSLGSGYGTEAFF.